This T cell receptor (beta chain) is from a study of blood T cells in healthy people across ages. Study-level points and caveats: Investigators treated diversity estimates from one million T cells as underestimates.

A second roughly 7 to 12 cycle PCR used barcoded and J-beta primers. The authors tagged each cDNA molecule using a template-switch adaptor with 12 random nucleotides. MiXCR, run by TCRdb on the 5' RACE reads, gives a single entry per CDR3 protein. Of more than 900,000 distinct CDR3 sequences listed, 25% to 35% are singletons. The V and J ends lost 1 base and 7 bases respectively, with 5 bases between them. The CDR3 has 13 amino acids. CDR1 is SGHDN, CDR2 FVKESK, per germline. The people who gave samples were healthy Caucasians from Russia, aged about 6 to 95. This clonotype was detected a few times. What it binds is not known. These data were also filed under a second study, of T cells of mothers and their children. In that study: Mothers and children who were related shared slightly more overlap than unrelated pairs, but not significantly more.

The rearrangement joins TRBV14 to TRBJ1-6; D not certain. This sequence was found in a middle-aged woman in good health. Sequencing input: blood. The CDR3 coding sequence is TGTGCCAGCAGCCAAGGCGGGAATTCACCCCTCCACTTT. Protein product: CASSQGGNSPLHF.